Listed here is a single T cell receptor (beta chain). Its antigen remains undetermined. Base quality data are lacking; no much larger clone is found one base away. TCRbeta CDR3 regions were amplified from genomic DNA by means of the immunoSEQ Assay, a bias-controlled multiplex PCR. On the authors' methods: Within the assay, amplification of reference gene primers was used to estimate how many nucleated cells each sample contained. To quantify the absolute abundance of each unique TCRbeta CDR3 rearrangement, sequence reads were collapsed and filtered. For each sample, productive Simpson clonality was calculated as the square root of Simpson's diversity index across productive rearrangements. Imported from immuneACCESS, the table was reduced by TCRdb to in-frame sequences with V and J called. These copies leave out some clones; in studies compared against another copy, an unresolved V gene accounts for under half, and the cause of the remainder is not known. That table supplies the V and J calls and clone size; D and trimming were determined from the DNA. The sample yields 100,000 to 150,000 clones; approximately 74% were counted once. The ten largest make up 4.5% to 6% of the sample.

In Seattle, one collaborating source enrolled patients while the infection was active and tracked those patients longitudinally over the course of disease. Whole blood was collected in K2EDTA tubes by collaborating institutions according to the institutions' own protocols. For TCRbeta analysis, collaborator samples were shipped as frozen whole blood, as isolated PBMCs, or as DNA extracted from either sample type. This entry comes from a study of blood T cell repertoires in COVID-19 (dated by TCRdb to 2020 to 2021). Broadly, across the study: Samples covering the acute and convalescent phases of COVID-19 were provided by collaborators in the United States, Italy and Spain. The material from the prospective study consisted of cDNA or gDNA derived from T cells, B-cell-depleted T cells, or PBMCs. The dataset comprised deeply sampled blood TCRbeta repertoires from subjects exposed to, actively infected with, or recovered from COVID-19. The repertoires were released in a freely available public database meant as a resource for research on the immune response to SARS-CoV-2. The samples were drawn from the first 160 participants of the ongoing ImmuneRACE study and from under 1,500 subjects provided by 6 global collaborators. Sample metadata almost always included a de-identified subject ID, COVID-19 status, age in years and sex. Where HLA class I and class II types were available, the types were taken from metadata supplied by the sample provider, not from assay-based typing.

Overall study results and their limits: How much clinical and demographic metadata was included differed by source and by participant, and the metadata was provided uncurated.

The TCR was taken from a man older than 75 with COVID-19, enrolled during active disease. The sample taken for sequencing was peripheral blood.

The CDR3 corresponds to CASSPRMGEGEHEQYF. DNA sequence: TGTGCCAGCAGCCCAAGGATGGGGGAGGGAGAACACGAGCAGTACTTC. The chain couples TRBV27 to TRBJ2-7; 7 of the junction bases match TRBD2. Compared with germline, V lacks 6 bases and J lacks 5 bases; bases without a gene match: 16. The CDR3 covers 16 residues, taking in both the cysteine and the phenylalanine. The entry retains the CDR3 DNA only, 48 bases that are in frame from base 1. CDR1 is given as MNHEY and CDR2 as SMNVEV, both from the germline V gene (reference sequence).